These T cell receptor beta chains were read from a single sample in a study of regulatory T cells in long-lasting Graves disease. In TCRdb, the multiplex PCR reads were re-called with MiXCR into one record per CDR3 protein. The sample has over 500,000 distinct CDR3 sequences; roughly a sixth are singletons. The sample also formed part of further work on T cells in Graves' hyperthyroidism and ophthalmopathy.

This material consisted of peripheral blood mononuclear cells (PBMCs), taken at new diagnosis, from a patient treated with antithyroid drugs. All receptors come from a man in his late teens or twenties with Graves disease. The CDR3 runs from the conserved cysteine through the conserved F or W. D genes are given only for firm matches. Clone size is shown for a subset of rows, as once, few, many or a class of expanded clone.

many | TRBJ2-7 | TRBD1 | TRBV5-1 | CASSKGTVSSYEQYF | TGCGCCAGCAGCAAAGGGACAGTGAGTTCCTACGAGCAGTACTTC
NA | TRBJ2-7 | TRBD1 | TRBV29-1 | CSVTGTGGSYEQYF | TGCAGCGTGACCGGGACAGGGGGATCCTACGAGCAGTACTTC
many | TRBJ2-7 | TRBD2 | TRBV20-1 | CSASRLAGREQYF | TGCAGTGCTAGTCGGCTAGCGGGGCGCGAGCAGTACTTC
NA | TRBJ1-4 | NA | TRBV2 | CASSEAPPGAGDEKLFF | TGTGCCAGCAGTGAAGCTCCCCCAGGGGCCGGGGATGAAAAACTGTTTTTT
many | TRBJ2-3 | TRBD2 | TRBV10-2 | CASSESRLAGRSDTQYF | TGCGCCAGCAGTGAATCACGACTAGCGGGAAGGTCAGATACGCAGTATTTT
few | TRBJ2-3 | TRBD2 | TRBV19 | CASSTLAGGPPDTQYF | TGTGCCAGTAGTACCCTAGCGGGAGGGCCACCAGATACGCAGTATTTT
NA | TRBJ1-5 | NA | TRBV30 | CAWASGSNQPQHF | TGTGCCTGGGCCTCCGGGAGCAATCAGCCCCAGCATTTT
many | TRBJ2-7 | TRBD1 | TRBV11-2 | CASSLGGQGQVEQYF | TGTGCCAGCAGCTTAGGGGGACAGGGACAAGTCGAGCAGTACTTC
NA | TRBJ2-1 | TRBD2 | TRBV29-1 | CSVTPGLAGVGEQFF | TGCAGCGTTACACCGGGACTAGCGGGAGTTGGTGAGCAGTTCTTC
NA | TRBJ2-7 | NA | TRBV30 | CAWSAGTPYEQYF | TGTGCCTGGAGTGCCGGGACACCCTACGAGCAGTACTTC
many | TRBJ2-4 | TRBD2 | TRBV6-1 | CASRASGGDIQYF | TGTGCCAGCAGGGCTAGCGGGGGGGACATTCAGTACTTC
NA | TRBJ1-4 | NA | TRBV6-5 | CASSYFGTGGNEKLFF | TGTGCCAGCAGTTACTTTGGGACGGGGGGCAACGAAAAACTGTTTTTT
NA | TRBJ2-2 | NA | TRBV28 | CASRRQNTGEPFF | TGTGCCAGCAGACGACAGAACACCGGGGAGCCGTTTTTT
few | TRBJ2-6 | NA | TRBV20-1 | CSARVTAGSSGANVLTF | TGCAGTGCTAGAGTAACCGCCGGCAGCTCTGGGGCCAACGTCCTGACTTTC
few | TRBJ2-2 | TRBD1 | TRBV14 | CASSQVGRGNANTGELFF | TGTGCCAGCAGCCAAGTCGGCAGGGGGAACGCGAACACCGGGGAGCTGTTTTTT
few | TRBJ2-1 | NA | TRBV27 | CASAYGQSRGEQFF | TGTGCCAGCGCCTACGGTCAGTCGAGGGGTGAGCAGTTCTTC
few | TRBJ2-5 | NA | TRBV28 | CATLAVGQETQYF | TGTGCCACCCTGGCCGTAGGTCAAGAGACCCAGTACTTC
NA | TRBJ1-1 | NA | TRBV29-1 | CSVDLQGAFF | TGCAGCGTTGATCTCCAGGGGGCTTTCTTT
NA | TRBJ2-1 | TRBD2 | TRBV5-1 | CASSLGLAAGNGQFF | TGCGCCAGCAGCTTGGGCCTAGCGGCCGGCAATGGGCAGTTCTTC
few | TRBJ2-7 | NA | TRBV4-1 | CASSHSDYEQYF | TGCGCCAGCAGCCACTCCGACTACGAGCAGTACTTC
NA | TRBJ1-2 | NA | TRBV12-3/TRBV12-4 | CASTTEGGRNGYTF | TGTGCCAGCACCACTGAGGGGGGCCGAAATGGCTACACCTTC
NA | TRBJ1-2 | NA | TRBV9 | CASSDAQGVYYGYTF | TGTGCCAGCAGCGATGCGCAGGGAGTGTATTATGGCTACACCTTC